A single sample is the source of the 31 T cell receptor beta chains below, sequenced in a study of T cells after yellow fever vaccination. TCRdb used MiXCR to reprocess the 5' RACE reads, holding one entry per CDR3 protein. The data show roughly 310,000 distinct CDR3 sequences, with 8.7% seen just once and roughly 17% held by the top ten. Sequenced material: PBMCs, taken on the day of the first yellow fever vaccination. Receptors were obtained from a man in his late teens or twenties who received the YFV17D yellow fever vaccine.

The sample holds a few counts of this clonotype. The rearrangement uses TRBV4-1 and TRBJ1-6; D uncertain. Trimming left V 2 bases short and J 0 bases short, with 14 bases between. The germline V gene encodes CDR1 MGHRA and CDR2 YSYEKL. This CDR3 spans 18 amino acids. CDR3 sequence (DNA): TGCGCCAGCAGCCAATTGAGTCAGCTAAGCTCCTATAATTCACCCCTCCACTTT. Encoded protein: CASSQLSQLSSYNSPLHF.

V is TRBV4-2 and J is TRBJ2-3; 13 positions agree with TRBD2. V shed 0 bases and J 0 bases; nucleotides not matched to a gene: 6. This CDR3 comprises 19 residues. Germline CDR1 and CDR2: LGHNA and YNFKEQ. In DNA, the CDR3 is TGTGCCAGCAGCCAAGATCCCACTAGCGGGGGGGATAGCACAGATACGCAGTATTTT. Translated: CASSQDPTSGGDSTDTQYF.

The rearrangement links TRBV7-9 to TRBJ2-5; 7 positions match TRBD1. Germline V CDR1 and CDR2: SEHNR, FQNEAQ (reference sequence). J gave up 4 bases and V 5 bases, and 16 bases lay outside the gene matches. The CDR3 has 17 amino acids. CDR3 nucleotides: TGTGCCAGCAGCCCGCGGACAGGTCCCGGTGAGAGAGAGACCCAGTACTTC. Translated, it gives CASSPRTGPGERETQYF.

In its sample, this clonotype was seen a few times. The V and J genes are TRBV5-1 and TRBJ2-3; 7 nucleotides agree with TRBD2. The CDR3 is 16 amino acids. Germline CDR1 reads SGHRS; CDR2 reads YFSETQ. V lost 6 bases, J lost 3 bases, and 13 bases stayed unmatched. CDR3 sequence: CASNPRASGETDTQYF. CDR3 sequence (DNA): TGCGCCAGCAACCCACGGGCCAGCGGGGAAACAGATACGCAGTATTTT. The variable domain in full, with the rest retrieved from reference TRBV5-1 and TRBJ2-3, is KAGVTQTPRYLIKTRGQQVTLSCSPISGHRSVSWYQQTPGQGLQFLFEYFSETQRNKGNFPGRFSGRQFSNSRSEMNVSTLELGDSALYLCASNPRASGETDTQYFGPGTRLTVL.

The table lists this clonotype with a few counts. V and J are TRBV5-1 and TRBJ1-1; 11 bases are shared with TRBD1. Germline V gene lookup returns CDR1 SGHRS and CDR2 YFSETQ. With V trimmed by 4 bases and J by 6 bases, 17 bases remained unmatched. CDR3 size: 18 residues. As DNA, the CDR3 is TGCGCCAGCAGCGGCGGTGATGGACAGGGGGCCCCGGGGCCTGAAGCTTTCTTT. The encoded protein is CASSGGDGQGAPGPEAFF.

This clonotype was seen repeatedly, ten times or more. The CDR3 coding sequence is TGCGCCAGCAGCTCCCGCGAGGGGAATAGTCGAGATGGCTACACCTTC. Translating gives CASSSREGNSRDGYTF. The chain links TRBV5-1 to TRBJ1-2, with a tentative D call TRBD1 (5 bases). V was trimmed by 3 bases and J by 6 bases, leaving 21 bases between them. Germline V gene sequence: CDR1 SGHRS, CDR2 YFSETQ. The CDR3 consists of 16 residues.

This clonotype appeared many times. V usage is TRBV29-1 and J usage is TRBJ2-1; the D gene is possibly TRBD2 (5 bases). Germline CDR1 is SQVTM and CDR2 is ANQGSEA. CDR3 size: 10 residues. Deletions cut 7 bases from V and 8 bases from J, with 9 bases between. The CDR3 bases are TGCAGCGGGCGGCGGGATGAGCAGTTCTTC. Its protein product is CSGRRDEQFF.

The chain joins TRBV4-1 to TRBJ1-4; D not resolved. V was cut by 4 bases and J by 8 bases, with 14 bases left in between. The germline CDR1 and CDR2 sequences are MGHRA and YSYEKL. The CDR3 loop spans 14 amino acids. CDR3 bases: TGCGCCAGCAGCCGACTTGCCGCGGGGGAAAAACTGTTTTTT. Encoded protein: CASSRLAAGEKLFF.

The chain recombines TRBV5-1 with TRBJ1-4, with 8 bases identical to TRBD1. The V gene end was trimmed by 0 bases and the J gene end by 1 base; junction bases not matched to a gene: 2. Germline V gene data show CDR1 as SGHRS and CDR2 as YFSETQ. This CDR3 has 16 amino acids. CDR3 residues: CASSLAGGQTNEKLFF. The CDR3 nucleotides read TGCGCCAGCAGCTTGGCAGGGGGCCAAACTAATGAAAAACTGTTTTTT.

This clonotype has just a few counts. This chain connects TRBV28 to TRBJ2-7; 8 bases line up with TRBD2. CDR3 length: 15 amino acids. V shed 2 bases and J 3 bases; nucleotides not matched to a gene: 6. Germline CDR1 MDHEN, CDR2 SYDVKM. CDR3 in DNA: TGTGCCAGCAGTTTACGGCTAGCGGGTGACTACGAGCAGTACGTC. It is translated as CASSLRLAGDYEQYV.

This clonotype has more than one count but fewer than ten. The chain has TRBV9 and TRBJ2-7, with D perhaps being TRBD1 or TRBD2 (5 bases each). This CDR3 is built from 15 residues. V gave up 0 bases and J gave up 4 bases, with 14 bases separating them. Looked up from germline, CDR1 is SGDLS and CDR2 is YYNGEE. The DNA of the CDR3 is TGTGCCAGCAGCGTAGCTGTGGGGGACCTTTACGAGCAGTACTTC. Encoded protein: CASSVAVGDLYEQYF.

The chain has TRBV12-3 or TRBV12-4 and TRBJ2-5; TRBD1 is a possible D gene (6 bases). CDR3 size: 13 residues. V was trimmed by 3 bases and J by 4 bases, leaving 9 bases between them. The CDR3 DNA reads TGTGCCAGCAGTTTTCAGGGGTTAGAGACCCAGTACTTC. Encoded protein: CASSFQGLETQYF.

This clonotype was recorded at least ten times. This chain joins TRBV7-3 and TRBJ2-5; D may correspond to TRBD1 or TRBD2 (5 bases each). CDR1 and CDR2 from the germline V gene are SGHTA and FQGTGA. CDR3 length: 13 residues. V shed 5 bases and J shed 2 bases, with 9 bases lying between them. This CDR3 reads CASSRDQQETQYF. The DNA of the CDR3 is TGTGCCAGCAGCCGGGACCAACAAGAGACCCAGTACTTC.

This rearrangement joins TRBV6-1 to TRBJ2-7, with D tentatively TRBD2 (6 bases). In germline, CDR1 is MNHNS, CDR2 SASEGT. There are 15 residues in the CDR3. V was pared by 6 bases and J by 0 bases, with 15 bases between. The CDR3 spells CASSGGTASSYEQYV. CDR3 nucleotide sequence: TGTGCCAGCAGCGGTGGGACTGCTAGCTCCTACGAGCAGTACGTC.

This rearrangement joins TRBV20-1 to TRBJ2-1, with TRBD1 matching over 7 bases. The V gene's germline CDR1 is DFQATT and CDR2 SNEGSKA (reference sequence). CDR3 length: 14 residues. The CDR3 is CSITTGPSYNEQFF. The CDR3 nucleotides are TGCAGCATAACGACAGGGCCCTCCTACAATGAGCAGTTCTTC.

This clonotype was observed at least ten times. The chain employs TRBV12-3 or TRBV12-4 and TRBJ1-1; D is ambiguous. The CDR3 runs to 12 residues. The ends were cut back, 6 bases at V and 1 base at J, with 6 bases in the middle. The CDR3 spells CASSPTNTEAFF. As DNA, the CDR3 is TGTGCCAGCAGCCCAACGAACACTGAAGCTTTCTTT.

The CDR3 spells CASSYPRQGDSNQPQHF. The CDR3 DNA follows: TGTGCCAGCAGTTACCCTCGACAGGGAGATAGCAATCAGCCCCAGCATTTT. The chain is built from TRBV6-5 and TRBJ1-5; TRBD1 agrees at 7 bases. Trimming took 2 bases from V and 0 from J; bases not matched to a gene: 7. The V gene's germline CDR1 is MNHEY and CDR2 SVGAGI. The CDR3 spans 17 residues.

This clonotype came up many times. The chain carries TRBV9 and TRBJ2-7, with unresolved D. The CDR3 runs to 12 residues. Germline CDR1 is SGDLS and CDR2 is YYNGEE. Trimming pared 3 bases from V and 4 bases from J, leaving 8 bases between. This CDR3 reads CASSGLLYEQYF. CDR3 sequence (DNA): TGTGCCAGCAGCGGCCTCCTTTACGAGCAGTACTTC.

This clonotype was recorded at least ten times. The rearrangement uses TRBV6-5 and TRBJ2-2; 10 nucleotides align to TRBD1. There are 13 residues in the CDR3. CDR1 and CDR2 (germline): MNHEY, SVGAGI. V was pared by 0 bases and J by 14 bases, with 3 bases of the junction left unmatched. CDR3 amino acids: CASSYSGQGVLFF. The CDR3 DNA reads as TGTGCCAGCAGTTACTCCGGACAGGGGGTCCTGTTTTTT.

DNA for the CDR3: TGTGCCAGCAGTTACCCCAGGGAGCGGGCCGGGGAGCTGTTTTTT. Amino acid sequence: CASSYPRERAGELFF. This sequence joins TRBV6-2 or TRBV6-3 and TRBJ2-2, with a weak D call TRBD2 (6 bases). Trimming removed 2 bases from V and 6 bases from J, with 13 bases in between. The CDR3 is 15 amino acids. The germline V gene has CDR1 MNHEY and CDR2 SVGEGT.

The chain carries TRBV7-2 and TRBJ1-3, with D unclear. CDR3 length: 17 amino acids. V was pared by 5 bases and J by 0 bases, with 17 bases between. Germline CDR1 and CDR2: SGHTA and FQGNSA. The CDR3 sequence: CASSLINSRFSGNTIYF. As DNA, the CDR3 is TGTGCCAGCAGCCTCATCAACAGCCGATTCTCTGGAAACACCATATATTTT.

The chain is built from TRBV5-1 and TRBJ1-5; TRBD1 matches 7 bases. With 1 base clipped from V and 5 bases from J, the junction kept 6 bases outside the gene matches. The CDR3 runs to 15 residues. Germline CDR1 reads SGHRS; CDR2 reads YFSETQ. This chain's CDR3 is CASSLSPGGDQPQHF. For the CDR3, the DNA is TGCGCCAGCAGCTTGAGCCCAGGGGGTGATCAGCCCCAGCATTTT.

This clonotype was seen a few times. J is TRBJ2-3 and V is TRBV7-2; tentatively, D is TRBD1 (6 bases). Trimming cost V 5 bases and J 4 bases, with 16 bases left between them. Germline CDR1 is SGHTA and CDR2 is FQGNSA. The CDR3 spans 15 residues. The CDR3 reads CASSRAQGFSDTQYF. Here the CDR3 DNA reads TGTGCCAGCAGCCGGGCACAGGGCTTCTCAGATACGCAGTATTTT.

V and J are TRBV5-1 and TRBJ1-4; TRBD1 matches 7 bases. This CDR3 is 14 amino acids long. Per germline, CDR1 SGHRS and CDR2 YFSETQ. Unmatched junction bases numbered 6, after V lost 3 bases and J lost 7 bases. The CDR3 nucleotides are TGCGCCAGCAGCTCCCAGGGGGATGGTGAAAAACTGTTTTTT. Translation gives CASSSQGDGEKLFF. The complete variable domain, with remaining parts taken from reference TRBV5-1 and TRBJ1-4, reads KAGVTQTPRYLIKTRGQQVTLSCSPISGHRSVSWYQQTPGQGLQFLFEYFSETQRNKGNFPGRFSGRQFSNSRSEMNVSTLELGDSALYLCASSSQGDGEKLFFGSGTQLSVL.

This sequence joins TRBV6-2 or TRBV6-3 and TRBJ2-5; TRBD2 is a possible D gene (5 bases). Germline V CDR1 and CDR2: MNHEY, SVGEGT. The CDR3 sequence is 17 residues long. Trimming took off 0 bases at V and 5 bases at J, with 19 bases between the two ends. The CDR3 DNA follows: TGTGCCAGCAGTTACTCGATCGACGGGGAAAGTCGGGAGACCCAGTACTTC. It is translated as CASSYSIDGESRETQYF.

This clonotype was counted at least ten times. The rearrangement links TRBV7-9 to TRBJ2-7; D is possibly TRBD2 (5 bases). The CDR3 is made up of 14 amino acids. Between the trimmed V and J ends, which lost 4 bases and 0 bases, there was a span of 10 bases. Germline values: CDR1 SEHNR, CDR2 FQNEAQ (reference sequence). CDR3 DNA sequence: TGTGCCAGCAGCTCCAAAGGGAGCTCCTACGAGCAGTACTTC. Its protein product is CASSSKGSSYEQYF. Filled out from reference TRBV7-9 and TRBJ2-7, the complete variable domain reads DTGVSQNPRHKITKRGQNVTFRCDPISEHNRLYWYRQTLGQGPEFLTYFQNEAQLEKSRLLSDRFSAERPKGSFSTLEIQRTEQGDSAMYLCASSSKGSSYEQYFGPGTRLTVT.

The chain uses TRBV27 and TRBJ2-7; 8 nucleotides align to TRBD2. V lost 6 bases, J lost 5 bases, and 15 bases stayed unmatched. Germline assignment: CDR1 MNHEY and CDR2 SMNVEV (reference sequence). The CDR3 spans 16 residues. The CDR3 DNA sequence: TGTGCCAGCAGCCCACAGGTCAGCGGGGGAGGTCACGAGCAGTACTTC. It is translated as CASSPQVSGGGHEQYF.

Only a few counts were recorded for this clonotype. The chain combines TRBV12-3 or TRBV12-4 with TRBJ1-4, with a weak D call TRBD1 (5 bases). CDR3 length: 15 amino acids. Between the trimmed V and J ends, which lost 5 bases and 5 bases, there was a span of 15 bases. Here the CDR3 DNA reads TGTGCCAGCAGTCGGAGACAGCCAAGAAATGAAAAACTGTTTTTT. Translated: CASSRRQPRNEKLFF.

The rearrangement links TRBV5-6 to TRBJ1-4, with D unresolved. Trimming removed 4 bases at V and 2 bases at J, with 12 bases between. This CDR3 spans 15 amino acids. Germline V CDR1 and CDR2: SGHDT, YYEEEE. The CDR3 loop is CASSRGSKTNEKLFF. The CDR3 DNA sequence: TGTGCCAGCAGCCGGGGATCGAAGACTAATGAAAAACTGTTTTTT.

This rearrangement joins TRBV12-3 or TRBV12-4 to TRBJ1-1; 7 bases map to TRBD1. The CDR3 sequence is 14 residues long. Trimming cost V 6 bases and J 1 base; bases outside gene matches: 5. CDR3 in amino acids: CASSRRQGNTEAFF. CDR3 DNA sequence: TGTGCCAGCAGCCGCCGACAGGGGAACACTGAAGCTTTCTTT.

The chain combines TRBV9 with TRBJ1-3; unclear D gene. The CDR3 consists of 12 residues. The germline V gene has CDR1 SGDLS and CDR2 YYNGEE. V gave up 1 base and J gave up 2 bases, with 1 base separating them. In DNA form, the CDR3 reads TGTGCCAGCAGCGTAACTGGAAACACCATATATTTT. Its protein product is CASSVTGNTIYF.